This T cell receptor beta chain was sequenced during a study of cytomegalovirus exposure and HLA in healthy donors. In the study overall: An analysis done earlier identified some 120 million unique TCR beta sequences from about 179 million T cells.

Donors consisted of healthy bone marrow donors. PCR amplification relied on 60 Vbeta primers (plus 13 Jbeta primers). Produced via immunoSEQ multiplex PCR; TCRdb's table is partial and in-frame only. Of about 180,000 clones listed, around 80% are singletons. Study findings and constraints: Using the classifier, cytomegalovirus status was reportedly diagnosed with high specificity and sensitivity. According to the study, around 180 TCR beta chains were cytomegalovirus-associated.

Germline V lookup: CDR1 MNHEY, CDR2 SVGAGI. The CDR3 contains 15 residues. V lost 6 bases, J lost 5 bases, and 19 bases lay in between. As concerns this clone: Its specificity is unknown.

The source is a man aged 35 to 55 in good health and CMV-seronegative. The V call is TRBV6-5, the J call TRBJ1-1; D is perhaps TRBD1 (5 bases). Sequenced input: PBMCs. In DNA form, the CDR3 reads TGTGCCAGCAGAGGCACGGGGGTTCTACGAACTGAAGCTTTCTTT. Translating gives CASRGTGVLRTEAFF.